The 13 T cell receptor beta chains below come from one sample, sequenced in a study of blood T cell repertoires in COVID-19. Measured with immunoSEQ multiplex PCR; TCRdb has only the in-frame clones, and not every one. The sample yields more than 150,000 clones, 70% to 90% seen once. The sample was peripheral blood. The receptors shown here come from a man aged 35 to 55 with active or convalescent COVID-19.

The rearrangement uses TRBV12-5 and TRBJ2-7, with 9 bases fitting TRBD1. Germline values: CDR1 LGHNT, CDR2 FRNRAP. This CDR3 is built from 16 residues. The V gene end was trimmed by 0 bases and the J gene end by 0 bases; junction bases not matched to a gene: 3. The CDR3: CASGLVLGQGSYEQYF. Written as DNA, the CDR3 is TGTGCTAGTGGTTTGGTACTGGGACAGGGCTCCTACGAGCAGTACTTC.

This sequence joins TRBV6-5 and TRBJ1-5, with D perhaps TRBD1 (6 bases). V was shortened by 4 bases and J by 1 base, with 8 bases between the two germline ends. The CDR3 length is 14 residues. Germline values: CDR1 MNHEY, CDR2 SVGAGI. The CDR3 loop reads CASSSGASNQPQHF. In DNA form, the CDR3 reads TGTGCCAGCAGTTCAGGGGCCAGCAATCAGCCCCAGCATTTT.

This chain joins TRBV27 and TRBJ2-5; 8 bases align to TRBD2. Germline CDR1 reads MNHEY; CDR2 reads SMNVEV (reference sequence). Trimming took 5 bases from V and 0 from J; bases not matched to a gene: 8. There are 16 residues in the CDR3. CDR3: CASSHGAGAYQETQYF. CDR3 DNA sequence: TGTGCCAGCAGTCACGGAGCGGGAGCGTACCAAGAGACCCAGTACTTC.

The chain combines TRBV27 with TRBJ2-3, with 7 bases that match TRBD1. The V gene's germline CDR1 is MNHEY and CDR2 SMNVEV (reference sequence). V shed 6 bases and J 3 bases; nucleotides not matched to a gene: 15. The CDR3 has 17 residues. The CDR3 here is CASSRVGWTGVTDTQYF. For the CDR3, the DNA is TGTGCCAGCAGCCGGGTGGGCTGGACAGGCGTTACAGATACGCAGTATTTT.

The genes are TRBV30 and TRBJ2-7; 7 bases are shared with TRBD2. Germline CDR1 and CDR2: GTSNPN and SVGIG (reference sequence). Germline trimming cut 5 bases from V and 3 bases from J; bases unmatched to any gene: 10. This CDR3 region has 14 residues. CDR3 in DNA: TGTGCCTGGGAGAGCGGGACGGCCAACTACGAGCAGTACTTC. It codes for CAWESGTANYEQYF.

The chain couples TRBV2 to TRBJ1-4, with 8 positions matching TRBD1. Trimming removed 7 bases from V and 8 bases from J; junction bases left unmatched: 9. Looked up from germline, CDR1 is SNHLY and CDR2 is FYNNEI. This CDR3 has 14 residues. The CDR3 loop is CASKFQGAGEKLFF. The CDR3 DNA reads TGTGCCAGCAAATTCCAGGGGGCAGGGGAAAAACTGTTTTTT. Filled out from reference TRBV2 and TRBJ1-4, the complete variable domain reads EPEVTQTPSHQVTQMGQEVILRCVPISNHLYFYWYRQILGQKVEFLVSFYNNEISEKSEIFDDQFSVERPDGSNFTLKIRSTKLEDSAMYFCASKFQGAGEKLFFGSGTQLSVL.

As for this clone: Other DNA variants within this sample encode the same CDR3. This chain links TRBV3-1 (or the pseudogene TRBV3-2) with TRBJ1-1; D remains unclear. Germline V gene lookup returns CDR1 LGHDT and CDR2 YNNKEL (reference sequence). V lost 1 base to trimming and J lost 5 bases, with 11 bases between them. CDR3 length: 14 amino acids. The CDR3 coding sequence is TGTGCCAGCAGCCAAGTAGGAGGGAATACTGAAGCTTTCTTT. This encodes CASSQVGGNTEAFF.

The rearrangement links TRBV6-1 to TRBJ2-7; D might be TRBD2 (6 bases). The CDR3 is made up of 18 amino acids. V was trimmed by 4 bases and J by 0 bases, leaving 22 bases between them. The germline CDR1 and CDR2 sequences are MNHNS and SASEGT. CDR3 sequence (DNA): TGTGCCAGCAGTGTGTTCATCACTAGCCCCCGAAGCTCCTACGAGCAGTACTTC. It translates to CASSVFITSPRSSYEQYF.

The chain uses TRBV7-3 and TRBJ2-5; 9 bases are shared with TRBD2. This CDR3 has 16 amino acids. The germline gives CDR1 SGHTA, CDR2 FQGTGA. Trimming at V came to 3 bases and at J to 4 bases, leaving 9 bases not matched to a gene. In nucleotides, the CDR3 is TGTGCCAGCAGCTTGGGCAGCGGGGGGCTTTCAGAGACCCAGTACTTC. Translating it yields CASSLGSGGLSETQYF.

CDR3 DNA sequence: TGCAGCGTTGCGCCTAGCGGAGACGGGGAGCTGTTTTTT. Protein product: CSVAPSGDGELFF. The rearrangement joins TRBV29-1 to TRBJ2-2; 7 bases line up with TRBD2. J gave up 7 bases and V 4 bases, and 6 bases lay outside the gene matches. CDR1 SQVTM and CDR2 ANQGSEA come from the germline V gene. The CDR3 covers 13 residues.

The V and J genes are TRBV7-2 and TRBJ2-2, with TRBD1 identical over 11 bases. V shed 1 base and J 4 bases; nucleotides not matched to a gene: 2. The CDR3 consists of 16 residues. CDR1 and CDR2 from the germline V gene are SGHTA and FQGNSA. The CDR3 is CASSLEGTGGTGELFF. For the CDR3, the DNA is TGTGCCAGCAGCTTAGAAGGGACAGGGGGCACCGGGGAGCTGTTTTTT. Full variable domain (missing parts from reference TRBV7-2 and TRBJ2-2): GAGVSQSPSNKVTEKGKDVELRCDPISGHTALYWYRQSLGQGLEFLIYFQGNSAPDKSGLPSDRFSAERTGGSVSTLTIQRTQQEDSAVYLCASSLEGTGGTGELFFGEGSRLTVL.

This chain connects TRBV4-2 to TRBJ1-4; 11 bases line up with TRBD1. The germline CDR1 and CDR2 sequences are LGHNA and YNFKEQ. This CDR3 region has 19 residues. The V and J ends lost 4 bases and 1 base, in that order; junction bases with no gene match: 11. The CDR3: CASSLKLPGQGGTNEKLFF. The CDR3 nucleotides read TGTGCCAGCAGCCTGAAATTACCGGGACAGGGGGGAACTAATGAAAAACTGTTTTTT.

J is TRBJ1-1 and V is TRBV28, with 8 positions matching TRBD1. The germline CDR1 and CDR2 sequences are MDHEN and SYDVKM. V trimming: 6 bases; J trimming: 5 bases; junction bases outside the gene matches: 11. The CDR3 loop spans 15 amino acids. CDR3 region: CASRPIQGALTEAFF. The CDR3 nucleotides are TGTGCCAGCAGGCCGATCCAGGGGGCGCTGACTGAAGCTTTCTTT.